The 17 T cell receptor beta chains presented below share a single source sample, sequenced in a study of T-cell reconstitution after alpha-beta-depleted transplantation in children. As it was prepared, the TCRbeta library received unique molecular identifiers. TCRdb re-analysed the PCR reads in MiXCR, keeping a single row per CDR3 protein. This table has hundreds of thousands of distinct CDR3 sequences, 13% appearing once. The sample here was PBMCs, mostly from graft donor cells, taken 360 days after TCRalphabeta/CD19-depleted stem cell transplant. All receptors come from a male patient aged 10 to 17 who had a stem cell transplant for acute myeloid leukemia, so the T cells may come from the graft donor.

This clonotype was found a few times. The chain links TRBV20-1 to TRBJ2-7; D may be TRBD2 (6 bases). V was pared by 5 bases and J by 3 bases, with 11 bases between. This CDR3 region has 12 residues. The germline V gene encodes CDR1 DFQATT and CDR2 SNEGSKA (reference sequence). The CDR3 here is CSALLRDYEQYF. The CDR3 DNA reads TGCAGTGCTCTGCTGCGGGACTACGAGCAGTACTTC.

This clonotype came up a few times. The genes are TRBV10-3 and TRBJ2-5, with 12 bases matching TRBD2. With 5 bases clipped from V and 1 base from J, the junction kept 5 bases outside the gene matches. The CDR3 covers 16 residues. Germline V gives CDR1 ENHRY, CDR2 SYGVKD. CDR3 DNA: TGTGCCATCAGTAGCGCTAGCGGGAGGGCCCAAGAGACCCAGTACTTC. This sequence encodes CAISSASGRAQETQYF.

This clonotype was seen many times. The V gene is TRBV5-1, the J gene TRBJ2-7; tentatively, D is TRBD2 (6 bases). V dropped 5 bases and J dropped 3 bases, with 12 bases sitting between them. The germline V gene has CDR1 SGHRS and CDR2 YFSETQ. The CDR3 is made up of 13 amino acids. The CDR3 DNA reads TGCGCCAGCAGGATAGCGGAATTCTACGAGCAGTACTTC. Translation: CASRIAEFYEQYF.

This clonotype showed up just a few times. The chain links TRBV18 to TRBJ2-7, with TRBD1 matching 11 bases. Germline V gene lookup returns CDR1 KGHSH and CDR2 LQKENI. V trimming: 1 base; J trimming: 5 bases; junction bases outside the gene matches: 10. This CDR3 has 17 amino acids. The CDR3 here is CASSPLDRGHFFHEQYF. The CDR3, as DNA: TGTGCCAGCTCACCACTGGACAGGGGGCACTTCTTCCACGAGCAGTACTTC. Drawing the rest from reference TRBV18 and TRBJ2-7, the complete variable domain is NAGVMQNPRHLVRRRGQEARLRCSPMKGHSHVYWYRQLPEEGLKFMVYLQKENIIDESGMPKERFSAEFPKEGPSILRIQQVVRGDSAAYFCASSPLDRGHFFHEQYFGPGTRLTVT.

V and J are TRBV3-1 and TRBJ2-7; 11 bases are shared with TRBD2. Trimming took 4 bases from V and 4 from J; bases not matched to a gene: 9. This CDR3 comprises 16 residues. Germline V gives CDR1 LGHDT, CDR2 YNNKEL (reference sequence). The CDR3 region has the DNA TGTGCCAGCAGCCCGGAATGGGCTAGCGGGGGGTACGAGCAGTACTTC. This translates into CASSPEWASGGYEQYF.

This clonotype was seen a handful of times. This chain uses TRBV29-1 with TRBJ2-5; D remains unclear. Trimming took off 4 bases at V and 6 bases at J, with 12 bases between the two ends. The CDR3 totals 12 residues. The germline V gene encodes CDR1 SQVTM and CDR2 ANQGSEA. CDR3: CSVGAQGQTQYF. In DNA form, the CDR3 reads TGCAGCGTTGGTGCCCAAGGACAGACCCAGTACTTC.

This clonotype was observed a handful of times. Compared with germline, one end of the junction differs, possibly owing to a read error. This chain links TRBV7-9 with TRBJ2-7; TRBD2 matches at 10 bases. Germline V gene lookup returns CDR1 SEHNR and CDR2 FQNEAQ (reference sequence). The length of the CDR3 is 13 residues. Here the CDR3 DNA reads TGTGCCAGCAGCGGACTAGCGGCGTCAATATATCGGTTC. It is translated as CASSGLAASIYRF. The full variable domain, in which reference TRBV7-9 and TRBJ2-7 provide the parts outside the CDR3, is DTGVSQNPRHKITKRGQNVTFRCDPISEHNRLYWYRQTLGQGPEFLTYFQNEAQLEKSRLLSDRFSAERPKGSFSTLEIQRTEQGDSAMYLCASSGLAASIYRFGPGTRLTVT.

This clonotype occurred many times. The chain employs TRBV20-1 and TRBJ2-5; 9 bases match TRBD2. The CDR3 runs 17 residues. Per germline, CDR1 DFQATT and CDR2 SNEGSKA (reference sequence). J lost 2 bases, V lost 0 bases, and 10 bases had no gene match. The CDR3 reads CSARDWEREAKQETQYF. The DNA of the CDR3 is TGCAGTGCTAGAGATTGGGAGCGGGAGGCTAAACAAGAGACCCAGTACTTC.

The chain has TRBV28 and TRBJ2-3, with 16 bases lining up with TRBD2. This CDR3 region has 20 residues. Germline CDR1 reads MDHEN; CDR2 reads SYDVKM. V shed 5 bases and J 3 bases; nucleotides not matched to a gene: 14. In nucleotides, the CDR3 is TGTGCCAGCAGTCCCCGCCCGGGACTAGCGGGAGGGCCCTGGACAGATACGCAGTATTTT. Translated: CASSPRPGLAGGPWTDTQYF. The whole variable domain, remainder taken from reference TRBV28 and TRBJ2-3, is DVKVTQSSRYLVKRTGEKVFLECVQDMDHENMFWYRQDPGLGLRLIYFSYDVKMKEKGDIPEGYSVSREKKERFSLILESASTNQTSMYLCASSPRPGLAGGPWTDTQYFGPGTRLTVL.

CDR3 DNA: TGCGCCAGCAGCCAAGCTCCGACAGGGTTCCAAGAGACCCAGTACTTC. Its translation is CASSQAPTGFQETQYF. This rearrangement joins TRBV4-3 to TRBJ2-5, with 7 bases matching TRBD1. V lost 1 base to trimming and J lost 1 base; unmatched junction nucleotides: 6. The CDR3 is 16 amino acids. The germline V gene has CDR1 LGHNA and CDR2 YSLEER.

The table lists this clonotype with a few counts. V gene TRBV29-1 combines with J gene TRBJ2-1; D uncertain. Germline CDR1 reads SQVTM; CDR2 reads ANQGSEA. The length of the CDR3 is 12 residues. V was trimmed by 2 bases and J by 7 bases, leaving 9 bases between them. The CDR3 reads CSVELVGNEQFF. CDR3 nucleotides: TGCAGCGTTGAACTAGTTGGGAATGAGCAGTTCTTC.

This clonotype was found a few times. The chain carries TRBV5-1 and TRBJ2-1; possible D gene TRBD1, 6 bases. This CDR3 region has 20 residues. Germline CDR1 SGHRS, CDR2 YFSETQ. V lost 4 bases and J lost 0, with 26 bases in between. The CDR3 DNA is TGCGCCAGCAGCCCCGGAAGGGACACTTTACCACTGATCTCCTACAATGAGCAGTTCTTC. This sequence encodes CASSPGRDTLPLISYNEQFF.

This chain joins TRBV12-3 or TRBV12-4 and TRBJ2-3; D is possibly TRBD2 (5 bases). This CDR3 region has 14 residues. Trimming shortened V by 2 bases and J by 4 bases, and 10 bases separated the two germline ends. CDR3 bases: TGTGCCAGCAGTTTAAATGCGGGCCCAGATACGCAGTATTTT. It is translated as CASSLNAGPDTQYF.

This clonotype was recorded many times. J is TRBJ2-7 and V is TRBV15; D unresolved. The CDR3 contains 15 residues. Germline V lookup: CDR1 LNHNV, CDR2 YYDKDF (reference sequence). The germline V and J ends were trimmed by 5 bases and 1 base, with 15 bases remaining between them. In DNA, the CDR3 is TGTGCCACCAGCCTACGAATGGGCAGTTCCTACGAGCAGTACTTC. Its protein is CATSLRMGSSYEQYF.

This clonotype showed up just a few times. The CDR3 DNA follows: TGCGCCAGCAGCCAAGACTCCCGACTGTTGTTCTATGGCTACACCTTC. This codes for CASSQDSRLLFYGYTF. The V gene is TRBV4-1, the J gene TRBJ1-2; D unresolved. Looked up from germline, CDR1 is MGHRA and CDR2 is YSYEKL. The V and J ends lost 0 bases and 4 bases respectively, with 15 bases between them. The CDR3 contains 16 residues.

This clonotype was observed many times. The rearrangement uses TRBV7-2 and TRBJ2-3; 10 positions agree with TRBD2. The CDR3 is 15 residues long. Trimming removed 5 bases from V and 3 bases from J; junction bases left unmatched: 5. Germline CDR1 reads SGHTA; CDR2 reads FQGNSA. CDR3: CASSTEGLATDTQYF. In nucleotides, the CDR3 is TGTGCCAGCAGCACAGAGGGACTAGCGACAGATACGCAGTATTTT.

The V call is TRBV7-3, the J call TRBJ1-2; D may be TRBD1 (5 bases). CDR1 is SGHTA, CDR2 FQGTGA, per germline. Deletions cut 2 bases from V and 8 bases from J, with 15 bases between. The CDR3 is 14 amino acids. For the CDR3, the DNA is TGTGCCAGCAGCTTATTCCGCCAGGGAAGGGGCTACACCTTC. Amino acid sequence: CASSLFRQGRGYTF.